This T cell receptor beta chain was sequenced for a study of blood T cell repertoires in COVID-19. Study summary: Sources were T cells, B-cell-depleted T cells, or PBMCs; the material itself was cDNA or gDNA.

TCRdb's copy holds only in-frame clones and misses some; the assay was immunoSEQ multiplex PCR. The table lists roughly 230,000 clones, 90% of them singletons, with around 2.3% in the top ten. The CDR3 extends over 16 amino acids. From germline, CDR1 is SGDLS and CDR2 YYNGEE. Turning to this clone: One end of the junction does not line up with germline, which may come from a read error.

The chain is built from TRBV9 and TRBJ2-1; TRBD1 matches at 12 bases. The sequencing input was peripheral blood. The receptor was isolated from a woman aged 55-69 years with COVID-19, enrolled during active disease. CDR3 sequence reads: CASSVGGTGGFNEQFF. The CDR3 DNA is TGTGCCAGCAGTGTAGGAGGGACAGGGGGCTTCAATGAGCAGTTCTTC. Full variable domain (rest looked up from reference TRBV9 and TRBJ2-1): DSGVTQTPKHLITATGQRVTLRCSPRSGDLSVYWYQQSLDQGLQFLIQYYNGEERAKGNILERFSAQQFPDLHSELNLSSLELGDSALYFCASSVGGTGGFNEQFFGPGTRLTVL.